This section outlines one T cell receptor beta chain sequence together with its context. Its matching antigen is unknown. This specimen comes from a study of identical twins. General study findings and limits: Zero-insertion analyses could be partly confounded by invariant MAIT and iNKT cells. High-abundance cord blood beta clonotypes had fewer insertions; memory repertoires showed none.

TCRdb reprocessed the 5' RACE reads with MiXCR, giving one entry per CDR3 protein. In the table there are about 1.7 million distinct CDR3 sequences, around 33% of which are singletons. Sequenced input: cord blood. This TCR was recovered from a newborn girl in good health.

The CDR3 DNA sequence: TGTGCCAGCAGCGTTGGCCAGGGAGGGTGGAATGGCTACACCTTC. It specifies CASSVGQGGWNGYTF. The chain links TRBV13 to TRBJ1-2; D might be TRBD1 (5 bases). The ends were cut back, 5 bases at V and 6 bases at J, with 19 bases in the middle. This CDR3 spans 15 amino acids. Germline CDR1 PRHDT, CDR2 FYEKMQ (reference sequence).